Each of the 6 T cell receptor beta chains below was sequenced from the same sample in a study of beta chain features in type 1 diabetes. No antigen has been assigned to these receptors. Findings and caveats of the study: Shortening of TCRB CDR3s, moderate but significant, appeared in all four CD4+ subsets of Type 1 diabetes patients.

The isolated RNA, all of it, was reverse transcribed, so expressed TCRB transcripts were what got sequenced. Profiling relied on immunoSEQ multiplex PCR, and the TCRdb table lists in-frame clones only, not all of them. The repertoire consists of 600,000 or so clones, with roughly an eighth occurring once and the leading ten covering 0.035% to 0.045%. The sequencing input was naive CD4+ T cells from blood. The receptors shown here come from a man aged 18 to 30 with type 1 diabetes.

The V and J genes are TRBV11-2 and TRBJ2-2, with TRBD2 matching over 13 bases. The CDR3 has 14 residues. Germline assignment: CDR1 SGHAT and CDR2 FQNNGV. Trimming took 8 bases from V and 7 from J; bases not matched to a gene: 4. The CDR3 sequence: CASRTSGSLGELFF. CDR3 DNA: TGTGCCAGCCGGACTAGCGGGAGCCTCGGGGAGCTGTTTTTT. The complete variable domain, with remaining parts taken from reference TRBV11-2 and TRBJ2-2, reads EAGVAQSPRYKIIEKRQSVAFWCNPISGHATLYWYQQILGQGPKLLIQFQNNGVVDDSQLPKDRFSAERLKGVDSTLKIQPAKLEDSAVYLCASRTSGSLGELFFGEGSRLTVL.

The gene calls are TRBV28 and TRBJ1-2; no clear D. V shed 1 base and J shed 7 bases, with 10 bases lying between them. Germline CDR1 and CDR2: MDHEN and SYDVKM. The CDR3 has 13 amino acids. CDR3 nucleotides: TGTGCCAGCAGTTTATTGGCACGGGGTGGCTACACCTTC. Its protein is CASSLLARGGYTF.

The chain joins TRBV7-2 to TRBJ2-1, with 8 bases lining up with TRBD2. The CDR3 consists of 13 residues. The germline V gene encodes CDR1 SGHTA and CDR2 FQGNSA. V gave up 8 bases and J gave up 4 bases; unmatched junction bases: 4. The CDR3 loop reads CASPRGAYNEQFF. As DNA, the CDR3 is TGTGCCAGCCCGCGGGGGGCTTACAATGAGCAGTTCTTC.

V and J are TRBV5-1 and TRBJ2-1; either TRBD1 or TRBD2 may fit D (5 bases each). Trimming took 0 bases from V and 6 from J, leaving 10 bases between them. The germline V gene has CDR1 SGHRS and CDR2 YFSETQ. The CDR3 has 14 amino acids. The CDR3 bases are TGCGCCAGCAGCTTGGGGGCAGGGAGCAATGAGCAGTTCTTC. Protein sequence: CASSLGAGSNEQFF.

The chain is built from TRBV5-6 and TRBJ2-7; tentatively, D is TRBD1 (6 bases). The CDR3 is made up of 17 amino acids. Germline V gene lookup returns CDR1 SGHDT and CDR2 YYEEEE. V was shortened by 0 bases and J by 2 bases, with 18 bases between the two germline ends. The CDR3, as DNA: TGTGCCAGCAGCTTGGTGGACAGCCAAGTCTTGACCTACGAGCAGTACTTC. It is translated as CASSLVDSQVLTYEQYF.

The genes are TRBV11-3 and TRBJ2-1; TRBD2 agrees at 12 bases. The junction had 5 bases not matched to a gene; V was cut back by 5 bases and J by 6 bases. Per the germline V gene, CDR1 is SGHNT and CDR2 is YENEEA. The CDR3 spans 15 residues. Here the CDR3 reads CASSPSGRVINEQFF. CDR3 coding DNA: TGTGCCAGCAGCCCTAGCGGGAGGGTAATCAATGAGCAGTTCTTC. The full variable domain, with the rest looked up from reference TRBV11-3 and TRBJ2-1, is EAGVVQSPRYKIIEKKQPVAFWCNPISGHNTLYWYLQNLGQGPELLIRYENEEAVDDSQLPKDRFSAERLKGVDSTLKIQPAELGDSAVYLCASSPSGRVINEQFFGPGTRLTVL.